The 28 T cell receptor beta chains below were found in one sample sequenced in a study of response to subunit inactivated influenza vaccine. TCRdb reprocessed the RT-PCR reads via MiXCR and lists one record per CDR3 protein. There are 290,000 or so distinct CDR3 sequences in the sample; over 20% occur only once, and under 13% lies in the top ten. Here the sequenced sample was PBMCs from blood, taken about 19 months after vaccination. These receptors were obtained from a man in his fifties or sixties who received an inactivated influenza vaccine.

The genes are TRBV5-1 and TRBJ2-3; no firm D call. Germline V gives CDR1 SGHRS, CDR2 YFSETQ. V dropped 0 bases and J dropped 6 bases, with 11 bases sitting between them. This CDR3 is built from 14 residues. CDR3 protein: CASSLAIAPDTQYF. For the CDR3, the DNA is TGCGCCAGCAGCTTGGCCATCGCCCCTGATACGCAGTATTTT.

The CDR3 region has the DNA TGCGCCAGCACCCCTCCAATTTCAGGTTCTGGGAGAGAAGAGACCCAGTACTTC. It codes for CASTPPISGSGREETQYF. The chain combines TRBV5-1 with TRBJ2-5; maybe TRBD2 (5 bases). The V gene lost 6 bases and the J gene lost 3 bases, with 27 bases spanning the gap. Germline CDR1 is SGHRS and CDR2 is YFSETQ. CDR3 length: 18 amino acids.

This clonotype showed up just a few times. The chain carries TRBV7-9 and TRBJ2-2; no reliable D call. Looked up from germline, CDR1 is SEHNR and CDR2 is FQNEAQ (reference sequence). CDR3 length: 14 residues. V dropped 0 bases and J dropped 6 bases, with 8 bases sitting between them. The CDR3 sequence is CASSLAVISGELFF. For the CDR3, the DNA is TGTGCCAGCAGCTTAGCAGTAATCTCCGGGGAGCTGTTTTTT.

This clonotype came up a few times. The V and J genes are TRBV5-4 and TRBJ1-6, with D possibly TRBD1 on 6 matching bases. The germline V and J ends were trimmed by 0 bases and 0 bases, with 10 bases remaining between them. The CDR3 runs to 17 residues. Germline V CDR1 and CDR2: SGHNT, YYREEE (reference sequence). CDR3 bases: TGTGCCAGCAGCTTGGCGGGGGCGAGCTCCTATAATTCACCCCTCCACTTT. This translates into CASSLAGASSYNSPLHF.

This chain uses TRBV18 with TRBJ1-1; 9 bases are shared with TRBD1. Per the germline V gene, CDR1 is KGHSH and CDR2 is LQKENI. The CDR3 is 14 amino acids. Trimming removed 4 bases from V and 4 bases from J; junction bases left unmatched: 4. CDR3 sequence: CASSLSTGGTEAFF. The CDR3 nucleotides are TGTGCCAGCTCACTATCGACAGGGGGCACTGAAGCTTTCTTT.

This clonotype was seen a few times. J is TRBJ1-2 and V is TRBV20-1; 7 bases line up with TRBD1. The V gene's germline CDR1 is DFQATT and CDR2 SNEGSKA (reference sequence). There are 11 residues in the CDR3. Unmatched junction bases numbered 4, after V lost 8 bases and J lost 4 bases. In DNA form, the CDR3 reads TGCAGTTACAGGGGCGGCTATGGCTACACCTTC. It yields the protein CSYRGGYGYTF.

The V gene is TRBV7-6, the J gene TRBJ2-1; perhaps TRBD1 as D (5 bases). Between the trimmed V and J ends, which lost 1 base and 8 bases, there was a span of 21 bases. The germline gives CDR1 SGHVS, CDR2 FNYEAQ. This CDR3 has 17 residues. The CDR3 sequence: CASSLVSRGNAADEQFF. CDR3 sequence (DNA): TGTGCCAGCAGCTTAGTCTCTAGGGGAAATGCGGCGGATGAGCAGTTCTTC.

This clonotype has just a few counts. The chain uses TRBV12-3 or TRBV12-4 and TRBJ2-5, with a tentative D call TRBD2 (6 bases). CDR3 length: 13 residues. Trimming took off 2 bases at V and 4 bases at J, with 8 bases between the two ends. CDR3 sequence: CASSLRRGETQYF. The CDR3 coding sequence is TGTGCCAGCAGTTTACGGCGGGGAGAGACCCAGTACTTC.

This clonotype showed up many times. This chain joins TRBV27 and TRBJ1-1, with a tentative D call TRBD1 (6 bases). V lost 5 bases and J lost 5, with 18 bases in between. The CDR3 is 15 amino acids. Looked up from germline, CDR1 is MNHEY and CDR2 is SMNVEV (reference sequence). The CDR3 DNA is TGTGCCAGCAGTCCGGGGGGCCTGGTCGGGACTGAAGCTTTCTTT. This codes for CASSPGGLVGTEAFF.

This clonotype was counted a single time. CDR3 amino acids: CASSETATYEQYF. The CDR3 bases are TGTGCCAGCAGTGAAACAGCAACCTACGAGCAGTACTTC. The chain employs TRBV2 and TRBJ2-7; no clear D. CDR1 SNHLY and CDR2 FYNNEI come from the germline V gene. This CDR3 comprises 13 residues. The V end lost 2 bases, the J end lost 2 bases, and 7 bases lay between the germline ends.

This clonotype was found a few times. The genes are TRBV6-1 and TRBJ1-2; no definite D call. The ends were cut back, 1 base at V and 8 bases at J, with 11 bases in the middle. CDR1 and CDR2 from the germline V gene are MNHNS and SASEGT. The CDR3 runs to 13 residues. DNA for the CDR3: TGTGCCAGCAGTGAAGTAAATGGCTCCGGCTACACCTTC. Translated: CASSEVNGSGYTF.

This clonotype was seen ten or more times. The chain employs TRBV25-1 and TRBJ1-2; D not resolved. Germline CDR1 is MGHDK and CDR2 is SYGVNS. Trimming left V 2 bases short and J 8 bases short, with 12 bases between. The CDR3 covers 13 residues. The CDR3 bases are TGTGCCAGCAGTGAAAATAGACTGGGGGGCTACACCTTC. Translated, it gives CASSENRLGGYTF.

The V call is TRBV28, the J call TRBJ1-1; unclear D gene. Looked up from germline, CDR1 is MDHEN and CDR2 is SYDVKM. The germline V and J ends were trimmed by 5 bases and 8 bases, with 15 bases remaining between them. The CDR3 length is 13 residues. CDR3 nucleotide sequence: TGTGCCAGCAGTATAAACGGACCGAGGGAAGCTTTCTTT. It specifies CASSINGPREAFF. Looking up the rest from reference TRBV28 and TRBJ1-1 gives the full variable domain: DVKVTQSSRYLVKRTGEKVFLECVQDMDHENMFWYRQDPGLGLRLIYFSYDVKMKEKGDIPEGYSVSREKKERFSLILESASTNQTSMYLCASSINGPREAFFGQGTRLTVV.

This sequence joins TRBV20-1 and TRBJ2-5; either TRBD1 or TRBD2 may fit D (6 bases each). Trimming cost V 3 bases and J 5 bases, with 19 bases left between them. CDR1 is DFQATT and CDR2 is SNEGSKA in the germline V gene (reference sequence). There are 15 residues in the CDR3. CDR3 sequence: CSASSRRGAVETQYF. In DNA form, the CDR3 reads TGCAGTGCTAGTTCGAGGAGGGGGGCAGTGGAGACCCAGTACTTC.

There are a few counts of this clonotype. The chain is built from TRBV5-4 and TRBJ1-4; no clear D. Germline values: CDR1 SGHNT, CDR2 YYREEE (reference sequence). CDR3 length: 17 residues. Between the trimmed V and J ends, which lost 2 bases and 3 bases, there was a span of 17 bases. The CDR3 spells CASSFSRTSGPNEKLFF. The CDR3 DNA follows: TGTGCCAGCAGCTTTTCGCGGACGTCTGGACCTAATGAAAAACTGTTTTTT. Filled out from reference TRBV5-4 and TRBJ1-4, the complete variable domain reads ETGVTQSPTHLIKTRGQQVTLRCSSQSGHNTVSWYQQALGQGPQFIFQYYREEENGRGNFPPRFSGLQFPNYSSELNVNALELDDSALYLCASSFSRTSGPNEKLFFGSGTQLSVL.

The V and J genes are TRBV4-3 and TRBJ2-1, with D possibly being TRBD2 (6 bases). Germline CDR1 LGHNA, CDR2 YSLEER. V lost 0 bases, J lost 4 bases, and 13 bases lay in between. This CDR3 has 16 residues. The CDR3 DNA is TGCGCCAGCAGCCAAGAGGAGGGCAGTAGTTACAATGAGCAGTTCTTC. Encoded protein: CASSQEEGSSYNEQFF.

The rearrangement uses TRBV6-5 and TRBJ2-6, with a weak D call TRBD2 (5 bases). Germline CDR1 is MNHEY and CDR2 is SVGAGI. V was pared by 1 base and J by 0 bases, with 13 bases between. This CDR3 spans 18 amino acids. Here the CDR3 reads CASSYFNPGNSGANVLTF. The CDR3 DNA is TGTGCCAGCAGTTACTTTAACCCGGGGAACTCTGGGGCCAACGTCCTGACTTTC.

The chain links TRBV5-1 to TRBJ1-4; maybe TRBD1 (5 bases). The CDR3 covers 16 residues. The germline CDR1 and CDR2 sequences are SGHRS and YFSETQ. V was clipped by 0 bases and J by 3 bases, with 12 bases between them. CDR3 in DNA: TGCGCCAGCAGCTTGGCCACGGGGGGTTCTAATGAAAAACTGTTTTTT. Translation: CASSLATGGSNEKLFF.

This chain uses TRBV4-2 with TRBJ2-2, with a possible D match to TRBD2 (6 bases). Germline CDR1 and CDR2: LGHNA and YNFKEQ. V lost 6 bases and J 4 bases, leaving 12 bases between the germline ends. This CDR3 has 14 amino acids. CDR3 nucleotide sequence: TGTGCCAGCAGAGGAGGGGCGGGCACCGGGGAGCTGTTTTTT. Amino acids: CASRGGAGTGELFF.

By proportion, this clonotype is medium-sized. This rearrangement joins TRBV27 to TRBJ1-1, with TRBD1 as a possible D gene (5 bases). CDR3 length equals 16 residues. V shed 6 bases and J shed 1 base, with 18 bases lying between them. In germline, CDR1 is MNHEY, CDR2 SMNVEV (reference sequence). The CDR3 loop is CASSPGQGVGNTEAFF. The CDR3 DNA reads as TGTGCCAGCAGCCCAGGGCAGGGTGTCGGGAACACTGAAGCTTTCTTT.

Only a few counts were recorded for this clonotype. The rearrangement links TRBV20-1 to TRBJ2-3; 7 nucleotides align to TRBD2. The CDR3 totals 14 residues. Trimming at V came to 6 bases and at J to 4 bases, leaving 10 bases not matched to a gene. Germline-derived CDR1 and CDR2 are DFQATT and SNEGSKA (reference sequence). This CDR3 is CSAEGRAGADTQYF. Here the CDR3 DNA reads TGCAGTGCCGAGGGGAGGGCCGGCGCAGATACGCAGTATTTT.

This clonotype has at least ten counts. The V call is TRBV7-2, the J call TRBJ2-4, with a tentative D call TRBD2 (5 bases). From germline, CDR1 is SGHTA and CDR2 FQGNSA. The V end lost 3 bases, the J end lost 3 bases, and 9 bases lay between the germline ends. This CDR3 region has 14 residues. The CDR3 reads CASSFTSGKNIQYF. In nucleotides, the CDR3 is TGTGCCAGCAGCTTCACTAGTGGCAAAAACATTCAGTACTTC.

In its sample, this clonotype was seen a few times. V gene TRBV6-5 combines with J gene TRBJ2-5, with D tentatively TRBD2 (6 bases). CDR1 MNHEY and CDR2 SVGAGI come from the germline V gene. Trimming removed 1 base at V and 5 bases at J, with 14 bases between. CDR3 length: 15 residues. The CDR3 is CASSYLGPGGETQYF. CDR3 coding DNA: TGTGCCAGCAGTTACTTGGGTCCAGGAGGGGAGACCCAGTACTTC.

This clonotype was counted a few times. This chain uses TRBV20-1 with TRBJ1-1; tentatively, D is TRBD1 (5 bases). Germline V CDR1 and CDR2: DFQATT, SNEGSKA (reference sequence). Trimming took 4 bases from V and 1 from J, leaving 13 bases between them. The CDR3 consists of 14 residues. Here the CDR3 reads CSAKRTSTNTEAFF. The CDR3 DNA is TGCAGTGCTAAACGGACAAGCACGAACACTGAAGCTTTCTTT.

V usage is TRBV4-2 and J usage is TRBJ1-4; the D is unclear. Per germline, CDR1 LGHNA and CDR2 YNFKEQ. The CDR3 length is 16 residues. V lost 4 bases and J lost 0, with 12 bases in between. CDR3 in DNA: TGTGCCAGCAGCCTTAACGTAGGGTCAACTAATGAAAAACTGTTTTTT. This codes for CASSLNVGSTNEKLFF.

The chain employs TRBV20-1 and TRBJ2-7; the match to TRBD2 covers 9 bases. Germline V gene sequence: CDR1 DFQATT, CDR2 SNEGSKA (reference sequence). The CDR3 consists of 16 residues. The junction had 11 bases not matched to a gene; V was cut back by 1 base and J by 4 bases. The CDR3 nucleotides are TGCAGTGCTAGAGGGCTCCGCAGCGGGGGGTCTTACGAGCAGTACTTC. It encodes CSARGLRSGGSYEQYF.

The rearrangement links TRBV6-2 or TRBV6-3 to TRBJ2-1; 10 nucleotides match TRBD2. J gave up 3 bases and V 6 bases, and 8 bases lay outside the gene matches. Germline V gene lookup returns CDR1 MNHEY and CDR2 SVGEGT. This CDR3 spans 16 amino acids. This CDR3 is CASRSLAGGIYNEQFF. DNA for the CDR3: TGTGCCAGCAGATCATTAGCGGGGGGTATCTACAATGAGCAGTTCTTC.

There are a few counts of this clonotype. The rearrangement uses TRBV3-1 and TRBJ2-5; D is perhaps TRBD2 (6 bases). Deletions cut 4 bases from V and 5 bases from J, with 23 bases between. Germline CDR1 reads LGHDT; CDR2 reads YNNKEL (reference sequence). The CDR3 is 17 amino acids. The CDR3 region has the DNA TGTGCCAGCAGCCCACAGGAGGGGCGCCTACTAGGGGAGACCCAGTACTTC. It codes for CASSPQEGRLLGETQYF.